A single sample is the source of the 21 T cell receptor beta chains below, sequenced in a study of T-cell memory formation after mild COVID-19. TCRdb ran MiXCR on the 5' RACE reads and lists one entry per CDR3 protein. The data hold 250,000 to 300,000 distinct CDR3 sequences, with around 16% observed a single time. Source material: PBMCs or a T cell subset sorted from them (not recorded which). The source is a man aged 18 to 29 who had mild COVID-19 (a few samples of this study predate the infection). Cell type and time point are not known.

The V gene is TRBV7-2, the J gene TRBJ2-3; unclear D gene. The germline gives CDR1 SGHTA, CDR2 FQGNSA. This CDR3 has 15 amino acids. Trimming pared 3 bases from V and 0 bases from J, leaving 10 bases between. CDR3 region: CASSLVPHSTDTQYF. CDR3 nucleotides: TGTGCCAGCAGCTTGGTTCCCCACAGCACAGATACGCAGTATTTT.

The V gene is TRBV20-1, the J gene TRBJ2-7; D is unclear. Germline CDR1 DFQATT, CDR2 SNEGSKA (reference sequence). V was clipped by 1 base and J by 3 bases, with 10 bases between them. The CDR3 consists of 13 residues. The CDR3 loop reads CSARGPFNYEQYF. CDR3 sequence (DNA): TGCAGTGCTAGAGGACCTTTCAACTACGAGCAGTACTTC.

This clonotype was detected only a few times. The chain carries TRBV4-3 and TRBJ1-6, with D maybe TRBD1 (5 bases). This CDR3 contains 13 residues. Per germline, CDR1 LGHNA and CDR2 YSLEER. Trimming removed 1 base from V and 13 bases from J, with 11 bases in between. The CDR3 reads CASSQAADSPLHF. Written as DNA, the CDR3 is TGCGCCAGCAGCCAAGCTGCCGACAGCCCCCTCCACTTT.

V gene TRBV7-2 combines with J gene TRBJ2-7; D might be TRBD1 or TRBD2, each matching 5 bases. The CDR3 runs to 15 residues. V was clipped by 1 base and J by 4 bases, with 14 bases between them. Germline V gene lookup returns CDR1 SGHTA and CDR2 FQGNSA. The DNA of the CDR3 is TGTGCCAGCAGCTTAGTACTGGGGGATTCTTACGAGCAGTACTTC. This gives the protein CASSLVLGDSYEQYF.

This clonotype showed up many times. In DNA form, the CDR3 reads TGCGCCAGCAGCCCAACGGGGGGGGCAACTAATGAAAAACTGTTTTTT. This codes for CASSPTGGATNEKLFF. The chain carries TRBV4-3 and TRBJ1-4; possibly TRBD1 for D (5 bases). This CDR3 has 16 residues. Germline values: CDR1 LGHNA, CDR2 YSLEER. V lost 4 bases and J 0 bases, leaving 12 bases between the germline ends.

This clonotype has a count of ten or more. J is TRBJ2-1 and V is TRBV20-1; 7 bases map to TRBD1. Germline V CDR1 and CDR2: DFQATT, SNEGSKA (reference sequence). This CDR3 region has 13 residues. V lost 6 bases to trimming and J lost 7 bases; unmatched junction nucleotides: 9. CDR3 protein: CSAGPTGMNEQFF. Written as DNA, the CDR3 is TGCAGTGCGGGCCCGACAGGGATGAATGAGCAGTTCTTC.

This clonotype has a handful of counts. The chain combines TRBV29-1 with TRBJ2-2; D is undetermined. The CDR3 is made up of 13 amino acids. The V gene's germline CDR1 is SQVTM and CDR2 ANQGSEA. V dropped 2 bases and J dropped 5 bases, with 9 bases sitting between them. This CDR3 is CSVELAITGELFF. CDR3 bases: TGCAGCGTTGAATTGGCGATTACCGGGGAGCTGTTTTTT.

V usage is TRBV5-1 and J usage is TRBJ2-1, with TRBD2 as a possible D gene (6 bases). V was trimmed by 1 base and J by 9 bases, leaving 14 bases between them. Germline assignment: CDR1 SGHRS and CDR2 YFSETQ. CDR3 length: 14 amino acids. This chain's CDR3 is CASSLRLASGEQFF. CDR3 coding DNA: TGCGCCAGCAGCTTGCGGCTAGCGTCTGGTGAGCAGTTCTTC.

This clonotype has more than one count but fewer than ten. The chain uses TRBV9 and TRBJ2-1, with 9 bases that match TRBD2. Germline lookup yields CDR1 SGDLS and CDR2 YYNGEE. CDR3 length: 15 amino acids. Losses at the gene ends were 5 bases for V and 5 bases for J; bases not matched to a gene: 8. As DNA, the CDR3 is TGTGCCAGCAGTGACTCTAGCGGGGTCGACAATGAGCAGTTCTTC. Protein sequence: CASSDSSGVDNEQFF.

The chain links TRBV6-5 to TRBJ2-7; either TRBD1 or TRBD2 may supply D (5 bases each). Germline CDR1 reads MNHEY; CDR2 reads SVGAGI. The CDR3 length is 13 residues. V gave up 6 bases and J gave up 6 bases, with 15 bases separating them. This CDR3 reads CASRRGLTGEQYF. In DNA form, the CDR3 reads TGTGCCAGCAGGAGGGGTTTAACCGGCGAGCAGTACTTC.

This clonotype was counted at least ten times. The chain joins TRBV12-3 or TRBV12-4 to TRBJ1-5; a possible D gene is TRBD1 (5 bases). The V end lost 9 bases, the J end lost 3 bases, and 9 bases lay between the germline ends. CDR3 length equals 12 residues. The CDR3 sequence: CASGQLNQPQHF. The CDR3 nucleotides read TGTGCCAGTGGACAACTCAATCAGCCCCAGCATTTT.

The gene calls are TRBV7-2 and TRBJ1-2, with no clear D. Per germline, CDR1 SGHTA and CDR2 FQGNSA. The CDR3 is made up of 14 amino acids. V shed 0 bases and J shed 4 bases, with 9 bases lying between them. CDR3 sequence reads: CASSLALMGYGYTF. Written as DNA, the CDR3 is TGTGCCAGCAGCTTAGCTCTGATGGGCTATGGCTACACCTTC.

This clonotype was recorded at least ten times. The chain links TRBV5-1 to TRBJ2-5, with D perhaps being TRBD1 or TRBD2 (5 bases each). V was shortened by 4 bases and J by 4 bases, with 26 bases between the two germline ends. The germline V gene has CDR1 SGHRS and CDR2 YFSETQ. CDR3 length: 18 amino acids. The chain's CDR3 is CASSLRLGRDAERETQYF. Written as DNA, the CDR3 is TGCGCCAGCAGCCTACGGCTGGGTCGGGACGCAGAGAGAGAGACCCAGTACTTC.

The chain joins TRBV24-1 to TRBJ2-5; 7 bases fit TRBD1. The CDR3 length is 15 residues. Trimming at V came to 4 bases and at J to 2 bases, leaving 6 bases not matched to a gene. Looked up from germline, CDR1 is KGHDR and CDR2 is SFDVKD. CDR3 DNA: TGTGCCACCAGTGACTCACAGGGGACACAAGAGACCCAGTACTTC. Residues: CATSDSQGTQETQYF.

This clonotype was counted a few times. V is TRBV5-1 and J is TRBJ1-2; D may be TRBD1 (6 bases). Germline CDR1 and CDR2: SGHRS and YFSETQ. The CDR3 loop spans 14 amino acids. The ends were cut back, 1 base at V and 2 bases at J, with 9 bases in the middle. The CDR3: CASSLQGMNYGYTF. The DNA of the CDR3 is TGCGCCAGCAGCTTGCAGGGGATGAACTATGGCTACACCTTC.

This clonotype was observed a handful of times. J is TRBJ1-5 and V is TRBV20-1, with D maybe TRBD1 (6 bases). This CDR3 is built from 13 residues. With 3 bases removed from V and 4 bases from J, the gap between germline ends came to 10 bases. Germline CDR1 DFQATT, CDR2 SNEGSKA (reference sequence). The CDR3: CSARGAVNQPQHF. For the CDR3, the DNA is TGCAGTGCTAGGGGGGCAGTTAATCAGCCCCAGCATTTT.

This clonotype was recorded a few times. The chain links TRBV29-1 to TRBJ2-7; D may correspond to TRBD1 or TRBD2 (5 bases each). V gave up 0 bases and J gave up 7 bases, with 10 bases separating them. This CDR3 is built from 12 residues. Germline CDR1 SQVTM, CDR2 ANQGSEA. As DNA, the CDR3 is TGCAGCGTTGAAGATCTAGGGGAGGAGCAGTACTTC. Its protein is CSVEDLGEEQYF.

The table lists this clonotype with many counts. The rearrangement links TRBV7-2 to TRBJ2-1; 9 bases agree with TRBD1. The CDR3 covers 15 residues. Per germline, CDR1 SGHTA and CDR2 FQGNSA. V lost 2 bases and J lost 4; bases outside the gene matches: 3. The CDR3 bases are TGTGCCAGCAGCTTACTCGGACAGGGGTACAATGAGCAGTTCTTC. As protein: CASSLLGQGYNEQFF.

This clonotype has only a few counts. The chain combines TRBV7-6 with TRBJ2-1; either TRBD1 or TRBD2 may supply D (5 bases each). Germline V CDR1 and CDR2: SGHVS, FNYEAQ. The CDR3 is made up of 15 amino acids. Trimming removed 1 base at V and 7 bases at J, with 14 bases between. This chain's CDR3 is CASSLDTFEGNEQFF. The CDR3 DNA is TGTGCCAGCAGCTTAGACACATTCGAGGGGAATGAGCAGTTCTTC.

This clonotype was found a few times. V gene TRBV4-1 combines with J gene TRBJ2-7; 7 bases match TRBD1. The V gene end was trimmed by 3 bases and the J gene end by 5 bases; junction bases not matched to a gene: 10. This CDR3 is 15 amino acids long. Germline assignment: CDR1 MGHRA and CDR2 YSYEKL. The CDR3 reads CASSHPARGNDEQYF. The CDR3, as DNA: TGCGCCAGCAGCCACCCCGCCAGGGGGAACGACGAGCAGTACTTC.

This clonotype has a handful of counts. This CDR3 reads CASSVGGASNTQYF. The CDR3 region has the DNA TGTGCCAGCAGCGTCGGGGGGGCTTCAAATACGCAGTATTTT. The gene calls are TRBV11-2 and TRBJ2-3, with TRBD2 identical over 8 bases. The CDR3 consists of 14 residues. Germline V CDR1 and CDR2: SGHAT, FQNNGV. The V gene end was trimmed by 5 bases and the J gene end by 7 bases; junction bases not matched to a gene: 8.